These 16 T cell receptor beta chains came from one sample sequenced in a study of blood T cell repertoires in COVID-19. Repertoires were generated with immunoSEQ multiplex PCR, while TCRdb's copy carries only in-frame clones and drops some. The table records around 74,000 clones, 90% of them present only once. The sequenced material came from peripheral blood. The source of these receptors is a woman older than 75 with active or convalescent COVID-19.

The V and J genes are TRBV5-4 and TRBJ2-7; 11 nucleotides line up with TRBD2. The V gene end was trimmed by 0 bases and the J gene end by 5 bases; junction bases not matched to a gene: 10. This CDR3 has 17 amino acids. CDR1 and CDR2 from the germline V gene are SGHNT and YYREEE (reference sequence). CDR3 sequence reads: CASSLEVVAGGHNEQYF. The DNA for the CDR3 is TGTGCCAGCAGCTTGGAGGTGGTAGCGGGGGGGCATAACGAGCAGTACTTC.

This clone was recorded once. The CDR3 here is CASSLRKTSQTTGELFF. In DNA, the CDR3 is TGTGCCAGCAGCCTTCGCAAGACTAGCCAGACCACCGGGGAGCTGTTTTTT. The V and J genes are TRBV28 and TRBJ2-2, with TRBD2 identical over 7 bases. Looked up from germline, CDR1 is MDHEN and CDR2 is SYDVKM. The CDR3 extends over 17 amino acids. The junction had 14 bases not matched to a gene; V was cut back by 6 bases and J by 4 bases.

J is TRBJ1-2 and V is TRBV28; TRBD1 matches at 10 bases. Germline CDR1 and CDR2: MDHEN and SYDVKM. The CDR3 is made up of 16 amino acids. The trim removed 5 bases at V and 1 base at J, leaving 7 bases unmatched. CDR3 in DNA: TGTGCCAGCAGTCGACGAGGGACAGGGGTTAACTATGGCTACACCTTC. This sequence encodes CASSRRGTGVNYGYTF.

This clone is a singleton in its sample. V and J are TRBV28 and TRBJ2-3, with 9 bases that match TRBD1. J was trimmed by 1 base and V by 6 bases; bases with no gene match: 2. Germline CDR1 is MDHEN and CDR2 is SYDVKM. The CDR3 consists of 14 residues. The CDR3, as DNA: TGTGCCAGCAGGGACAGGGGCGGCACAGATACGCAGTATTTT. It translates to CASRDRGGTDTQYF.

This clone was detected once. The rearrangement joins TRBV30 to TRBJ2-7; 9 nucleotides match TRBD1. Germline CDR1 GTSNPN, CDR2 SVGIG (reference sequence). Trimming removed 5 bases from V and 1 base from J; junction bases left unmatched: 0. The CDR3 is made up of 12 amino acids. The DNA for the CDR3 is TGTGCCTGGGGACAGGGGTCCTACGAGCAGTACTTC. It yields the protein CAWGQGSYEQYF.

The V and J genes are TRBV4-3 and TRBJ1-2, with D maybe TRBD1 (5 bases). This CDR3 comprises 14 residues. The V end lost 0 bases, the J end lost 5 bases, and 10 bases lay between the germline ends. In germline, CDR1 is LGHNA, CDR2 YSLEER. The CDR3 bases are TGCGCCAGCAGCCAAGAAGGGCAGGGATATGGCTACACCTTC. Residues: CASSQEGQGYGYTF.

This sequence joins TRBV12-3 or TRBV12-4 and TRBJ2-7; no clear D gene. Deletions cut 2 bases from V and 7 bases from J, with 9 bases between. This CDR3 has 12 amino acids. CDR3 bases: TGTGCCAGCAGTTTATATCCCGTTGAGCAGTACTTC. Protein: CASSLYPVEQYF.

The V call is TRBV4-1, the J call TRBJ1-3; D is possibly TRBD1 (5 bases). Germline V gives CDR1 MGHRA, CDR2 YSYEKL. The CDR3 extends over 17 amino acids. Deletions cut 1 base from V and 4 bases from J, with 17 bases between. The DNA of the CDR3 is TGCGCCAGCAGCCAAGTGCCAGGGTTCGCATCGGGAAACACCATATATTTT. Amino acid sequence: CASSQVPGFASGNTIYF.

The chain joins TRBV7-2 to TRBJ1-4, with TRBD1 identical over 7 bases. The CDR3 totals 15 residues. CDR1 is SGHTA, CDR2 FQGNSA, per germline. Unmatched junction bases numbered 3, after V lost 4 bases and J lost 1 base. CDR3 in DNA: TGTGCCAGCAGCTACCGACAGGGAACTAATGAAAAACTGTTTTTT. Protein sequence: CASSYRQGTNEKLFF.

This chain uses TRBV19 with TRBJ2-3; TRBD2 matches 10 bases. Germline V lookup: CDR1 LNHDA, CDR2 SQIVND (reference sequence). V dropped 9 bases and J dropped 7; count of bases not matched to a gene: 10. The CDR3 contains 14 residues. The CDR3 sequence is CASVSAGGENTQYF. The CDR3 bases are TGTGCCAGCGTATCAGCGGGGGGGGAAAATACGCAGTATTTT.

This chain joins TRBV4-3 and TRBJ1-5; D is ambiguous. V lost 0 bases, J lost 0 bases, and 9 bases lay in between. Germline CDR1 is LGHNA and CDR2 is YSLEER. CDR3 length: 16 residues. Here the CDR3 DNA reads TGCGCCAGCAGCCAAGATTCGCAGGATAGCAATCAGCCCCAGCATTTT. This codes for CASSQDSQDSNQPQHF.

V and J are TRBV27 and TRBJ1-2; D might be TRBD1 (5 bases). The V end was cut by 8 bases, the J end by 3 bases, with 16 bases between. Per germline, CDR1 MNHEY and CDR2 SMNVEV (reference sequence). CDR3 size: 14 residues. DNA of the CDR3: TGTGCCAGCTCCCGGGGGTCTTGGGACTATGGCTACACCTTC. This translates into CASSRGSWDYGYTF.

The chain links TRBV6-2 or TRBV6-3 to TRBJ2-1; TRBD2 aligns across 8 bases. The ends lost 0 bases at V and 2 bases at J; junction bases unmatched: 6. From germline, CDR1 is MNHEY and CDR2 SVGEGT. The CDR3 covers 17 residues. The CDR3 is CASSYSNGGAPYNEQFF. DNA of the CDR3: TGTGCCAGCAGTTACTCGAACGGGGGGGCCCCCTACAATGAGCAGTTCTTC.

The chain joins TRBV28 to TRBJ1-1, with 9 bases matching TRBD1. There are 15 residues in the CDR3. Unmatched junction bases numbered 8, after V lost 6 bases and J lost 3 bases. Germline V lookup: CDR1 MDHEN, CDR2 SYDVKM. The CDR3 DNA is TGTGCCAGCAGCCTGAACAGGGGGCAATACACTGAAGCTTTCTTT. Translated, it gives CASSLNRGQYTEAFF.

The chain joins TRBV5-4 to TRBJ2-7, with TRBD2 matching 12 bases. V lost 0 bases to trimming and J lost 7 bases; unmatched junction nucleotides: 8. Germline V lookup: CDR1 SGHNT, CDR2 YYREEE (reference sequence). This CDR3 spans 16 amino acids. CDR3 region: CASSLGSSGGAWEQYF. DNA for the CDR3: TGTGCCAGCAGCTTGGGATCTAGCGGGGGGGCTTGGGAGCAGTACTTC.

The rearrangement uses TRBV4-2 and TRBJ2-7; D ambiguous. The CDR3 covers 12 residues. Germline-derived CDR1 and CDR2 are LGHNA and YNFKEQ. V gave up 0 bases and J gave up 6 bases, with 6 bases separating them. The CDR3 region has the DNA TGTGCCAGCAGCCAAGACATGGCCGAGCAGTACTTC. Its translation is CASSQDMAEQYF.